The clone carrying this T cell receptor beta chain was recorded a few times. Its specificity is unknown. Isolated RNA was reverse transcribed into cDNA used as the sequencing template. The table came from immunoSEQ multiplex PCR; TCRdb's copy has only in-frame clones and leaves some out. The sample has about 120,000 clones, approximately 57% seen once. The V and J ends lost 3 bases and 0 bases respectively, with 7 bases between them. The germline gives CDR1 SGDLS, CDR2 YYNGEE. The CDR3 is made up of 13 amino acids. This specimen belongs to a study of CD8+ T cells in alopecia areata. This sample's treatment: oral pan-JAK inhibitor, 5-10 mg twice daily. PBMCs served as the source from which CD4+ and CD8+ T cells were sorted. Study conclusions and caveats: Affected lesional scalp, above all in alopecia totalis/universalis, was more clonal than normal scalp. Scalp clonality decreased significantly with tofacitinib, and so did expanded CD8+ clones among the top 100. Uncertainty about whether baseline CD8+ expansion is linked to response remains, with one nonresponder.

The specimen comprised CD4+ T cells sorted from blood, sampled at week 4, from a patient treated with tofacitinib. The chain uses TRBV9 and TRBJ2-7, with TRBD1 as a possible D gene (5 bases). This sequence was found in a human donor with alopecia areata. The CDR3 sequence: CASSEGYSYEQYF. The CDR3 DNA sequence: TGTGCCAGCAGCGAGGGGTACTCCTACGAGCAGTACTTC.